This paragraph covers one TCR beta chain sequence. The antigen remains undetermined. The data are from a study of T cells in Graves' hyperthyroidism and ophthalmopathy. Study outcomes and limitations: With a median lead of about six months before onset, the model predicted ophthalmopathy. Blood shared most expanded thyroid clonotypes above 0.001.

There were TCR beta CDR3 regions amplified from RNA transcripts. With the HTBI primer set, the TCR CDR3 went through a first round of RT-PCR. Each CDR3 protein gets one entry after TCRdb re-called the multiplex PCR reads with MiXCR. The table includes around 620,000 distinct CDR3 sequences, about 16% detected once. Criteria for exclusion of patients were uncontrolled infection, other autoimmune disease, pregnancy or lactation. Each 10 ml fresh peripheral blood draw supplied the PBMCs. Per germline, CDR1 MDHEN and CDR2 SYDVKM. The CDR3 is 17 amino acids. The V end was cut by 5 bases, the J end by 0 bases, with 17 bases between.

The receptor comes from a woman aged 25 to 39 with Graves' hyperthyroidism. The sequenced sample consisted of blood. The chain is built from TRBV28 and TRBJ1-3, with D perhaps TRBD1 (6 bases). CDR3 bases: TGTGCCAGCAGTGTTGGGGGGCAAACCATCTCTGGAAACACCATATATTTT. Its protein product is CASSVGGQTISGNTIYF.